This T cell receptor beta chain originates from a study of regulatory T cells in long-lasting Graves disease. Whole-study context: Antithyroid drug use was under 3 months in newly diagnosed Graves' patients. Findings of the study overall: In persistent patients, shared public clonotypes (around 2,600) outnumbered those in new patients (around 1,000). With persistent disease, TRBV28, TRBJ1-2 and TRBJ2-5 were the favored segments.

V dropped 4 bases and J dropped 5 bases, with 15 bases sitting between them. From germline, CDR1 is SGDLS and CDR2 YYNGEE. The CDR3 totals 14 residues. Time point described: newly diagnosed GD, antithyroid drugs for less than 3 months. The authors made the TCR library using RNA they extracted from PBMCs. A peripheral blood sample, roughly 8.5 milliliters in volume, was drawn into EDTA tubes. This clonotype appeared many times. What it recognizes is unknown. The authors built TCR beta libraries using iRepertoire HTBI primers and Arm-PCR of CDR3 regions. TCRdb processed the multiplex PCR reads anew with MiXCR; each CDR3 protein has one entry. The sample shows fewer than 350,000 distinct CDR3 sequences, 18% of them seen only once.

The source material was peripheral blood mononuclear cells (PBMCs), sampled at new diagnosis, from a patient treated with antithyroid drugs. This TCR was sampled from a female donor with Graves disease. This rearrangement joins TRBV9 to TRBJ1-1, with D tentatively TRBD1 (6 bases). This CDR3 is CASSSVGGETEAFF. The CDR3 DNA sequence: TGTGCCAGCAGCAGCGTAGGGGGAGAGACTGAAGCTTTCTTT.